Sequencing of this T cell receptor (beta chain) was carried out in a study of T cells in Graves' hyperthyroidism and ophthalmopathy. Study-wide results and limits: Median prediction lead before ophthalmopathy onset was six to eight months with the model. Peripheral blood also featured most of the thyroid clonotypes expanded above 0.001.

This CDR3 is built from 13 residues. Trimming stripped 3 bases from V and 11 bases from J, with 16 bases between. The germline V gene has CDR1 MGHDK and CDR2 SYGVNS. Authors of the study amplified TCR beta CDR3 regions from RNA transcripts. TCR CDR3 underwent first-round RT-PCR with the HTBI primer set. One entry per CDR3 protein results from TCRdb running MiXCR on the multiplex PCR reads. This sample yields 500,000 or so distinct CDR3 sequences, of which 17% are seen a single time; roughly 15% belongs to the top ten. There are a few counts of this clonotype. Its antigen is not known. Together with thyroid ultrasound, orbital computed tomography, serum thyroxine and TRAb, clinical symptoms were used for diagnoses.

What was sequenced was blood. The sequence was collected from a woman aged 18-29 years with Graves' ophthalmopathy. The chain links TRBV25-1 to TRBJ1-1, with D possibly being TRBD1 (5 bases). CDR3 in amino acids: CASSDPRDPGAFF. The CDR3 DNA reads TGTGCCAGCAGTGATCCCCGGGACCCCGGGGCTTTCTTT. The whole variable domain, filled in from reference TRBV25-1 and TRBJ1-1, reads EADIYQTPRYLVIGTGKKITLECSQTMGHDKMYWYQQDPGMELHLIHYSYGVNSTEKGDLSSESTVSRIRTEHFPLTLESARPSHTSQYLCASSDPRDPGAFFGQGTRLTVV.